This TCR beta chain was sequenced in a study of control samples from healthy donors and cancer patients. The assay was immunoSEQ multiplex PCR, and TCRdb's table has in-frame clones only and misses some. The sample lists some 410,000 clones; around nine tenths were seen once. CDR1 is SNHLY and CDR2 is FYNNEI in the germline V gene. Trimming took 2 bases from V and 7 from J, leaving 15 bases between them. This CDR3 is 14 amino acids long. The clonotype comes from a man between 40 and 49 years old with head and neck cancer. What was sequenced was PBMCs. The rearrangement uses TRBV2 and TRBJ2-7; weak D call: TRBD1 (6 bases). CDR3 nucleotide sequence: TGTGCCAGCAGTGAAAGGGGGAGATCTCAAGAGCAGTACTTC. Translated: CASSERGRSQEQYF. Together with reference TRBV2 and TRBJ2-7, the CDR3 gives the full variable domain: EPEVTQTPSHQVTQMGQEVILRCVPISNHLYFYWYRQILGQKVEFLVSFYNNEISEKSEIFDDQFSVERPDGSNFTLKIRSTKLEDSAMYFCASSERGRSQEQYFGPGTRLTVT.